Below, 21 T cell receptor beta chains from the same sample are listed, as sequenced in a study of blood T cell repertoires in COVID-19. The repertoire was sequenced with immunoSEQ multiplex PCR; TCRdb's copy has only in-frame clones and lacks some. Of roughly 130,000 clones in the sample, 75% to 90% were seen once. The sample consisted of peripheral blood. Receptors were obtained from a middle-aged man with acute or convalescent COVID-19.

This clone was detected once. The chain couples TRBV6-5 to TRBJ2-7; D not certain. Germline values: CDR1 MNHEY, CDR2 SVGAGI. This CDR3 contains 14 residues. V lost 0 bases and J lost 6, with 12 bases in between. In DNA, the CDR3 is TGTGCCAGCAGTTACTCGCAGGTAGTCGGCGAGCAGTACTTC. This translates into CASSYSQVVGEQYF.

The V and J genes are TRBV4-3 and TRBJ2-5, with no clear D. Trimming took 0 bases from V and 5 from J, leaving 13 bases between them. CDR3 length: 15 residues. CDR1 is LGHNA, CDR2 YSLEER, per germline. As DNA, the CDR3 is TGCGCCAGCAGCCAAGATCGGGTCGCGCGTGAGACCCAGTACTTC. Translated, it gives CASSQDRVARETQYF.

The chain joins TRBV6-5 to TRBJ1-1; 9 positions match TRBD1. The CDR3 contains 14 residues. Germline assignment: CDR1 MNHEY and CDR2 SVGAGI. The V segment lost 6 bases and the J segment 1 base; nucleotides outside the gene matches: 3. The chain's CDR3 is CASRVDRGNTEAFF. The CDR3 DNA is TGTGCCAGCAGGGTGGACAGGGGGAACACTGAAGCTTTCTTT.

The CDR3 loop is CASSTGQSSGETQYF. The CDR3 DNA reads TGTGCCAGCAGCACAGGACAGAGTTCTGGGGAGACCCAGTACTTC. The chain employs TRBV2 and TRBJ2-5; tentatively, D is TRBD1 (6 bases). In germline, CDR1 is SNHLY, CDR2 FYNNEI. V lost 6 bases, J lost 5 bases, and 19 bases lay in between. The CDR3 has 15 residues.

A remark on this clone: The same CDR3 also results from other DNA sequences found in this sample. The J gene is TRBJ1-6, the V gene TRBV18; TRBD1 matches 8 bases. Germline V lookup: CDR1 KGHSH, CDR2 LQKENI. The J segment lost 9 bases and the V segment lost 1 base, leaving 2 bases of the junction unmatched. This CDR3 has 14 amino acids. The CDR3 sequence: CASSPRQGISPLHF. The DNA of the CDR3 is TGTGCCAGCTCACCACGACAGGGGATTTCACCCCTCCACTTT.

The chain carries TRBV3-1 (or the pseudogene TRBV3-2) and TRBJ2-3; 10 bases line up with TRBD1. This CDR3 has 17 amino acids. Germline CDR1 reads LGHDT; CDR2 reads YNNKEL (reference sequence). V gave up 1 base and J gave up 8 bases; unmatched junction bases: 12. CDR3 loop: CASSQVPGQGTGGTQYF. The DNA of the CDR3 is TGTGCCAGCAGCCAAGTCCCGGGACAGGGGACGGGAGGTACGCAGTATTTT.

This clone showed up just once. V gene TRBV5-1 combines with J gene TRBJ1-3; TRBD1 matches 7 bases. With 4 bases clipped from V and 1 base from J, the junction kept 11 bases outside the gene matches. CDR1 SGHRS and CDR2 YFSETQ come from the germline V gene. This CDR3 has 17 amino acids. The CDR3 DNA follows: TGCGCCAGCAGCCTCACACCTCCAGGGGGATCTGGAAACACCATATATTTT. It translates to CASSLTPPGGSGNTIYF.

V usage is TRBV5-4 and J usage is TRBJ1-5, with D unclear. The CDR3 contains 13 residues. Trimming cost V 0 bases and J 5 bases, with 6 bases left between them. CDR1 and CDR2 (germline): SGHNT, YYREEE (reference sequence). The CDR3 DNA follows: TGTGCCAGCAGCTTGGATCAGGATCAGCCCCAGCATTTT. It encodes CASSLDQDQPQHF.

The chain's CDR3 is CASSRSGATYEQYF. Here the CDR3 DNA reads TGTGCCAGCAGCCGGTCAGGGGCGACCTACGAGCAGTACTTC. The V and J genes are TRBV9 and TRBJ2-7; tentatively, D is TRBD1 (6 bases). The CDR3 contains 14 residues. The V gene lost 4 bases and the J gene lost 2 bases, with 13 bases spanning the gap. The germline V gene has CDR1 SGDLS and CDR2 YYNGEE.

A single count supports this clone. The rearrangement uses TRBV3-1 (or the pseudogene TRBV3-2) and TRBJ1-6, with 10 positions matching TRBD1. Trimming cost V 1 base and J 14 bases; bases outside gene matches: 5. This CDR3 comprises 14 residues. Per germline, CDR1 LGHDT and CDR2 YNNKEL (reference sequence). The CDR3 region is CASSQGPGQGSLHF. CDR3 coding DNA: TGTGCCAGCAGCCAAGGGCCGGGACAGGGGTCCCTCCACTTT.

The chain is built from TRBV6-5 and TRBJ1-2; 9 nucleotides match TRBD1. The ends lost 7 bases at V and 7 bases at J; junction bases unmatched: 10. The CDR3 sequence is 14 residues long. Germline-derived CDR1 and CDR2 are MNHEY and SVGAGI. The CDR3 nucleotides read TGTGCCAGCACCCCCGGGACAGGGTCGGGTGGCTACACCTTC. It yields the protein CASTPGTGSGGYTF.

This clone was counted once. The chain joins TRBV19 to TRBJ2-4, with TRBD2 matching 8 bases. This CDR3 has 15 amino acids. Unmatched junction bases numbered 2, after V lost 3 bases and J lost 1 base. CDR1 and CDR2 (germline): LNHDA, SQIVND (reference sequence). Here the CDR3 reads CASSIRGRAKNIQYF. CDR3 DNA sequence: TGTGCCAGTAGTATCCGCGGGAGGGCCAAAAACATTCAGTACTTC.

The chain couples TRBV18 to TRBJ1-6, with D hard to call. CDR1 is KGHSH and CDR2 is LQKENI in the germline V gene. The germline V and J ends were trimmed by 6 bases and 7 bases, with 16 bases remaining between them. This CDR3 is built from 15 residues. This chain's CDR3 is CASSSREALNSPLHF. The DNA for the CDR3 is TGTGCCAGCTCGTCGCGAGAGGCCTTAAATTCACCCCTCCACTTT.

This chain joins TRBV4-1 and TRBJ2-4, with TRBD2 identical over 8 bases. The CDR3 contains 16 residues. Germline-derived CDR1 and CDR2 are MGHRA and YSYEKL. Germline trimming cut 1 base from V and 4 bases from J; bases unmatched to any gene: 6. This CDR3 is CASSQVPGLVKNIQYF. CDR3 nucleotide sequence: TGCGCCAGCAGCCAAGTCCCGGGACTAGTAAAAAACATTCAGTACTTC.

J is TRBJ1-6 and V is TRBV6-1; possibly TRBD1 for D (5 bases). Germline V gene sequence: CDR1 MNHNS, CDR2 SASEGT. V lost 3 bases to trimming and J lost 7 bases, with 13 bases between them. The CDR3 has 15 residues. The CDR3 protein is CASSDVGGGNSPLHF. The CDR3 DNA sequence: TGTGCCAGCAGTGACGTGGGGGGAGGCAATTCACCCCTCCACTTT.

The chain joins TRBV30 to TRBJ1-2, with D tentatively TRBD1 (6 bases). Trimming removed 1 base from V and 0 bases from J, with 9 bases in between. Per the germline V gene, CDR1 is GTSNPN and CDR2 is SVGIG (reference sequence). This CDR3 is 14 amino acids long. In DNA, the CDR3 is TGTGCCTGGAGTGCACAGGGCTCTAACTATGGCTACACCTTC. This gives the protein CAWSAQGSNYGYTF.

J is TRBJ1-1 and V is TRBV5-4, with D possibly being TRBD1 (6 bases). V lost 0 bases and J lost 4, with 13 bases in between. CDR1 and CDR2 from the germline V gene are SGHNT and YYREEE (reference sequence). This CDR3 contains 15 residues. The CDR3 DNA sequence: TGTGCCAGCAGCTTGGACGGGGGGCAAGGCACTGAAGCTTTCTTT. This codes for CASSLDGGQGTEAFF.

This rearrangement joins TRBV9 to TRBJ1-1, with D maybe TRBD1 (6 bases). The CDR3 contains 17 residues. With 0 bases removed from V and 1 base from J, the gap between germline ends came to 16 bases. The germline gives CDR1 SGDLS, CDR2 YYNGEE. For the CDR3, the DNA is TGTGCCAGCAGCGTAGATAGTCGCTGGGGGCGGAACACTGAAGCTTTCTTT. It translates to CASSVDSRWGRNTEAFF.

V usage is TRBV7-9 and J usage is TRBJ2-3, with 9 bases matching TRBD2. V lost 0 bases and J lost 5; bases outside the gene matches: 6. Germline V gene sequence: CDR1 SEHNR, CDR2 FQNEAQ (reference sequence). The CDR3 runs 16 residues. CDR3 loop: CASSLAGGRAGDTQYF. DNA for the CDR3: TGTGCCAGCAGCTTAGCGGGCGGGAGGGCAGGAGATACGCAGTATTTT.

The V and J genes are TRBV30 and TRBJ2-7, with D unresolved. The CDR3 runs 11 residues. Germline CDR1 reads GTSNPN; CDR2 reads SVGIG (reference sequence). The V and J ends lost 3 bases and 2 bases respectively, with 5 bases between them. The CDR3, as DNA: TGTGCCTGGAGCCGTACCTACGAGCAGTACTTC. Translated, it gives CAWSRTYEQYF.

This clone was counted a single time. The chain joins TRBV5-1 to TRBJ1-4, with D maybe TRBD1 (5 bases). The CDR3 runs 14 residues. The V gene lost 6 bases and the J gene lost 6 bases, with 15 bases spanning the gap. From germline, CDR1 is SGHRS and CDR2 YFSETQ. CDR3 loop: CASTFGEGYEKLFF. The CDR3 nucleotides are TGCGCCAGCACCTTTGGGGAGGGGTATGAAAAACTGTTTTTT.